The count of the clone carrying this T cell receptor beta chain is one. What it binds is unknown. The data stem from a study of cytomegalovirus exposure and HLA in healthy donors. Study-wide results and caveats: Through in vitro validation, three CMV-associated chains were shown to be specific for CMV antigens.

Assay used: immunoSEQ multiplex PCR; TCRdb lists only in-frame clones, some missing. The table lists about 200,000 clones, 70% to 90% of them singletons. Trimming left V 3 bases short and J 2 bases short, with 31 bases between. The CDR3 loop spans 20 amino acids. Germline loops: CDR1 GTSNPN, CDR2 SVGIG (reference sequence). The origin of this receptor is a woman between 18 and 29 years old in good health and CMV-seronegative. This rearrangement joins TRBV30 to TRBJ1-1; TRBD1 might be the D (5 bases). Sequences were obtained from PBMCs. CDR3 region: CAWRLPGPMRYGFSNTEAFF. CDR3 bases: TGTGCCTGGAGACTTCCGGGACCGATGCGATATGGATTTAGTAACACTGAAGCTTTCTTT.